These 5 T cell receptor beta chains came from one sample sequenced in a study of T cells in tumors after PD-1 blockade. Clones were read by immunoSEQ multiplex PCR, and TCRdb kept only the in-frame ones, dropping some. The sample shows about 35,000 clones, just under 80% of them seen only once. Material: PBMCs, obtained before anti-PD-1 treatment. These receptors were taken from a human donor with basal cell carcinoma.

In this sample, this clone turned up many times. The chain uses TRBV7-2 and TRBJ1-4; 7 nucleotides agree with TRBD1. There are 14 residues in the CDR3. The germline V gene encodes CDR1 SGHTA and CDR2 FQGNSA. J was trimmed by 6 bases and V by 2 bases; bases with no gene match: 3. The chain's CDR3 is CASSLQQGDEKLFF. As DNA, the CDR3 is TGTGCCAGCAGCTTACAGCAGGGGGATGAAAAACTGTTTTTT. Variable domain in full (rest from reference TRBV7-2 and TRBJ1-4): GAGVSQSPSNKVTEKGKDVELRCDPISGHTALYWYRQSLGQGLEFLIYFQGNSAPDKSGLPSDRFSAERTGGSVSTLTIQRTQQEDSAVYLCASSLQQGDEKLFFGSGTQLSVL.

The V call is TRBV9, the J call TRBJ2-1; D possibly matches TRBD1 or TRBD2 (5 bases each). Looked up from germline, CDR1 is SGDLS and CDR2 is YYNGEE. This CDR3 is built from 16 residues. V shed 0 bases and J shed 6 bases, with 16 bases lying between them. CDR3 sequence: CASSVEAGGSVNEQFF. CDR3 nucleotides: TGTGCCAGCAGCGTAGAGGCTGGGGGTTCCGTCAATGAGCAGTTCTTC.

The J gene is TRBJ1-6, the V gene TRBV4-1; D call uncertain. V dropped 0 bases and J dropped 0 bases, with 9 bases sitting between them. Germline CDR1 MGHRA, CDR2 YSYEKL. This CDR3 has 17 residues. CDR3 DNA: TGCGCCAGCAGCCAAGAGGTAGTGAGCTCCTATAATTCACCCCTCCACTTT. Translated: CASSQEVVSSYNSPLHF.

The rearrangement uses TRBV7-9 and TRBJ1-2; tentative D call: TRBD1 (5 bases). Germline CDR1 is SEHNR and CDR2 is FQNEAQ (reference sequence). Trimming took off 0 bases at V and 8 bases at J, with 7 bases between the two ends. This CDR3 is 12 amino acids long. CDR3 DNA sequence: TGTGCCAGCAGCTTAGCGGGGGAGGGCTACACCTTC. Encoded protein: CASSLAGEGYTF.

This clone showed up just once. The J gene is TRBJ2-7, the V gene TRBV5-1; D is unclear. CDR3 length: 13 residues. CDR1 is SGHRS, CDR2 YFSETQ, per germline. The V end was cut by 0 bases, the J end by 2 bases, with 6 bases between. The CDR3 here is CASSLGEAYEQYF. CDR3 nucleotide sequence: TGCGCCAGCAGCTTGGGGGAAGCCTACGAGCAGTACTTC.